This TCR beta chain was recorded in a study of beta chain features in type 1 diabetes. The authors sorted CD4+ naive, central memory, regulatory and stem cell-like memory cells via CD45RO/CCR7/CD25/CD127/CD95/CD27. Whole-study findings and limits: Shortening of TCRB CDR3s, moderate but significant, appeared in all four CD4+ subsets of Type 1 diabetes patients.

This CDR3 spans 14 amino acids. Trimming cost V 0 bases and J 0 bases, with 5 bases left between them. The germline CDR1 and CDR2 sequences are SGHRS and YFSETQ. Comments on this clone: The antigen is undetermined. At the DNA level, this CDR3 is encoded by other sequences in the same sample as well.

Expressed TCRB transcripts were sequenced, since all the RNA that had been isolated was reverse transcribed. Measured with immunoSEQ multiplex PCR; TCRdb has only the in-frame clones, and not every one. The sample contains almost 350,000 clones, around 9.3% of which appear only once. The receptor comes from a young man with type 1 diabetes. This chain links TRBV5-1 with TRBJ2-3, with a weak D call TRBD2 (5 bases). What was sequenced was central memory CD4+ T cells from blood. CDR3 protein: CASSLGGSTDTQYF. The CDR3 nucleotides are TGCGCCAGCAGCTTGGGAGGGAGCACAGATACGCAGTATTTT.